This TCR beta chain was captured in a study of blood T cell repertoires in COVID-19. Across the whole study: COVID-19 samples, acute and convalescent, were from the United States, Italy and Spain.

Per the germline V gene, CDR1 is SNHLY and CDR2 is FYNNEI. V dropped 4 bases and J dropped 0 bases, with 6 bases sitting between them. The CDR3 extends over 13 amino acids. TCRdb's copy holds only in-frame clones and misses some; the assay was immunoSEQ multiplex PCR. Among more than 110,000 clones listed, about nine tenths were seen once. The clonotype was recovered from a woman aged 80 or older with acute or convalescent COVID-19. The chain joins TRBV2 to TRBJ1-1, with D uncertain. Sequencing input: peripheral blood. CDR3 nucleotide sequence: TGTGCCAGCAGTGCCACATTGAACACTGAAGCTTTCTTT. Amino acids: CASSATLNTEAFF.